This T cell receptor (beta chain) comes out of a study of Tregs in tolerant kidney transplant recipients. General observations from the study: No direct test of biological reproducibility was done here. The most relevant donor-specific Treg TCRbeta repertoire apparently came from expansion with activated donor B cells. Some patients' samples used different primers over time, so nucleotide sequences weren't comparable.

Comments on this clone: What it binds is not known.

Sequencing was performed with immunoSEQ multiplex PCR; in TCRdb, only in-frame clones are kept and a portion is missing. The sample lists 90,000 to 120,000 clones, around 91% seen once, with nearly 0.35% in the top ten. Unstimulated Tregs (CD4+CD25+CD127-) and CD4+CD25- non-Tregs were sorted from PBMCs. The CDR3 has 15 residues. Looked up from germline, CDR1 is SGHRS and CDR2 is YFSETQ. Germline trimming cut 4 bases from V and 4 bases from J; bases unmatched to any gene: 7. The sequencing here drew on CD4+ T cells from blood, taken before the transplant. This rearrangement joins TRBV5-1 to TRBJ2-3; 9 nucleotides match TRBD2. The TCR originated in a human donor who received a combined kidney and bone marrow transplant. CDR3 residues: CASSPSGGPSDTQYF. The CDR3 DNA reads TGCGCCAGCAGCCCGAGCGGGGGGCCTTCAGATACGCAGTATTTT.